These T cell receptor beta chains were read from a single sample in a study of T cells in Graves' hyperthyroidism and ophthalmopathy. TCRdb re-called the multiplex PCR reads through MiXCR, storing one row per CDR3 protein. The data show about 290,000 distinct CDR3 sequences, 13% seen once. Sequences were obtained from blood. These receptors all come from a woman in her twenties or thirties with Graves' hyperthyroidism that later progressed to Graves' ophthalmopathy. CDR3s include the opening cysteine and the closing phenylalanine or tryptophan. Fields, in order: D gene, J gene, clone size, V gene, CDR3 DNA, CDR3 protein. The D gene is left open where the match is weak. Clone sizes are given selectively: once, few, many, or a class where the clone is expanded.

>TRBD1|TRBJ1-1|many|TRBV6-5
TGTGCCAGCAGTTACTCGACAGACAGGGGTTACATGAACACTGAAGCTTTCTTT
CASSYSTDRGYMNTEAFF
>.|TRBJ2-1|many|TRBV7-8
TGTGCCAGCAGCTTAGCGCGGAGGATAAATGAGCAGTTCTTC
CASSLARRINEQFF
>.|TRBJ2-3|many|TRBV7-2
TGTGCCAGCAGCTTCAGATTGGGCTCGGCAGGCGATACGCAGTATTTT
CASSFRLGSAGDTQYF
>TRBD1|TRBJ1-5|few|TRBV25-1
TGTGCCAGCAGCTCGGACAGGGGAGGCAATCAGCCCCAGCATTTT
CASSSDRGGNQPQHF
>.|TRBJ2-1|many|TRBV20-1
TGCAGCGCTAGAGATTATAATGAGCAGTTCTTC
CSARDYNEQFF
>.|TRBJ2-7|.|TRBV5-1
TGCGCCAGCAGCTCGTGGGAAACCTACGAGCAGTACTTC
CASSSWETYEQYF
>TRBD2|TRBJ2-3|.|TRBV4-3
TGCGCCAGCAGCCATGGGGACCTAGCGGGAGCCACAGATACGCAGTATTTT
CASSHGDLAGATDTQYF
>TRBD1|TRBJ2-2|few|TRBV27
TGTGCCAGCAGTTTCGGGACAGGGGTTTATGGGGAGCTGTTTTTT
CASSFGTGVYGELFF
>.|TRBJ1-1|many|TRBV7-2
TGTGCCAGCAGCCCCCGACGGACTAACACTGAAGCTTTCTTT
CASSPRRTNTEAFF
>.|TRBJ1-4|many|TRBV3-1
TGTGCCAGCAGCCCGGACGGAACAGCAACTAATGAAAAACTGTTTTTT
CASSPDGTATNEKLFF
>TRBD2|TRBJ2-1|many|TRBV9
TGTGCCAGCAGCGTAGCCGGGACTAGTGTTCCCTACAATGAGCAGTTCTTC
CASSVAGTSVPYNEQFF
>.|TRBJ2-2|many|TRBV14
TGTGCCAGCAGCCAAGTTGCAGGCGCGAACACCGGGGAGCTGTTTTTT
CASSQVAGANTGELFF
>.|TRBJ2-1|.|TRBV9
TGTGCCAGCAGCGTAGAGAGTTACAATGGGCAGTTCTTC
CASSVESYNGQFF
>.|TRBJ2-1|many|TRBV7-2
TGTGCCAGCAGAGATCATAGCAGGGCGAACGAGCAGTTCTTC
CASRDHSRANEQFF
>.|TRBJ1-2|.|TRBV4-1
TGCGCCAGCAGCCAAGAGGAGGTCGGGACAATACTCTATGGCTACACCTTC
CASSQEEVGTILYGYTF
>TRBD2|TRBJ2-1|many|TRBV20-1
TGCAGTGCTAAACCTAGCGGGACGCCGGGGAATGAGCAGTTCTTC
CSAKPSGTPGNEQFF
>TRBD2|TRBJ2-1|.|TRBV19
TGTGCCAGTAGTGGGCTAGCGGGCAATGAGCAGTTCTTC
CASSGLAGNEQFF
>TRBD2|TRBJ2-1|many|TRBV7-2
TGTGCCAGCAGCCTTTATAGCGGGAGAGGGACTGAGCAGTTCTTC
CASSLYSGRGTEQFF
>.|TRBJ2-2|.|TRBV19
TGTGCCAGTAGTCCGGAGACCCGACTAGTCCCCGGGGAGCTGTTTTTT
CASSPETRLVPGELFF
>.|TRBJ1-5|many|TRBV11-3
TGTGCCAGCAGCTTCCAGGGGTTGGGTCAGCCCCAGCATTTT
CASSFQGLGQPQHF
>TRBD1|TRBJ1-5|many|TRBV7-9
TGTGCCAGCAGCTTTGAGGGGGCAGGTCAGCCCCAGCATTTT
CASSFEGAGQPQHF
>.|TRBJ2-2|many|TRBV30
TGTGCCTGGAGTGAGACGGTGAACACCGGGGAGCTGTTTTTT
CAWSETVNTGELFF
>TRBD2|TRBJ2-1|many|TRBV12-3/TRBV12-4
TGTGCCAGCAGTTTAGCGCTGGTAGCGGGAGCCAATGAGCAGTTCTTC
CASSLALVAGANEQFF
>TRBD1|TRBJ2-5|many|TRBV6-1
TGTGCCAGCAGTGCCCCGGACAGGGGAATGGAGACCCAGTACTTC
CASSAPDRGMETQYF
>.|TRBJ1-5|many|TRBV19
TGTGCCAGTTCTGTTACAGGAAGTCAGCCCCAGCATTTT
CASSVTGSQPQHF
>.|TRBJ2-1|.|TRBV29-1
TGCAGCGTCCCGGACTGGGGCTCCTACAATGAGCAGTTCTTC
CSVPDWGSYNEQFF
>.|TRBJ1-1|many|TRBV4-1
TGCGCCAGCAGCCCACAGGTTAGGGCCACTGAAGCTTTCTTT
CASSPQVRATEAFF
>TRBD1|TRBJ2-5|once|TRBV4-1
TGCGCCAGCAGCCGCGGGACAGGCTCCCTGGGGGTGTACCAAGAGACCCAGTACTTC
CASSRGTGSLGVYQETQYF
>TRBD2|TRBJ2-7|many|TRBV28
TGTGCCAGCAGTTTATGGGCTAGCGGGAGTTACGAGCAGTACTTC
CASSLWASGSYEQYF
>TRBD2|TRBJ2-1|many|TRBV27
TGTGCCAGCAGACTAGCGGGAGCTTCCTACAATGAGCAGTTCTTC
CASRLAGASYNEQFF
>.|TRBJ1-5|.|TRBV29-1
TGCAGCGTTGGGGGTACAGGCAATCAGCCCCAGCATTTT
CSVGGTGNQPQHF
>TRBD1|TRBJ2-5|many|TRBV10-3
TGTGCCATCTCTTCAGGGGGCCGGGAGACCCAGTACTTC
CAISSGGRETQYF
>TRBD2|TRBJ2-7|.|TRBV5-1
TGCGCCAGCAGCCTACCGCCGGGGACTAGCGGGAGTTACGAGCAGTACTTC
CASSLPPGTSGSYEQYF
>TRBD2|TRBJ2-7|.|TRBV12-3/TRBV12-4
TGTGCCAGCGGCGGGGGGGCCTACGAGCAGTACTTC
CASGGGAYEQYF
>.|TRBJ1-5|many|TRBV28
TGTGCCAGCGCCGCTTGGGGGAATCAGCCCCAGCATTTT
CASAAWGNQPQHF
>.|TRBJ1-6|many|TRBV2
TGTGCCAGCACCCCATATTCGGGGCTCTATAATTCACCCCTCCACTTT
CASTPYSGLYNSPLHF
>.|TRBJ2-3|many|TRBV10-3
TGTGCCATCAGTCCTTTTTGGGAGCGTACAGATACGCAGTATTTT
CAISPFWERTDTQYF
>TRBD1|TRBJ1-5|many|TRBV7-8
TGTGCCAGCAGCTCCCGTACAGGGGATCAGCCCCAGCATTTT
CASSSRTGDQPQHF
>TRBD2|TRBJ2-2|few|TRBV20-1
TGCAGTGCTAGAGATCCCAGCGGGAGCAACACCGGGGAGCTGTTTTTT
CSARDPSGSNTGELFF
>TRBD1|TRBJ1-1|many|TRBV11-2
TGTGCCAGCAGCTTAAGAACAGGGGGGACTGAAGCTTTCTTT
CASSLRTGGTEAFF
>TRBD1|TRBJ2-7|many|TRBV7-3
TGTGCCAGCAGCTTATCTGCCGGGACAGGCTACGAGCAGTACTTC
CASSLSAGTGYEQYF
>.|TRBJ2-7|many|TRBV29-1
TGCAGCGTTGGGGCCTCCTACGAGCAGTACTTC
CSVGASYEQYF
>TRBD2|TRBJ2-5|many|TRBV28
TGTGCCAGCACTCCTGGGCTAGCGGAATACCAAGAGACCCAGTACTTC
CASTPGLAEYQETQYF
>.|TRBJ2-7|many|TRBV4-2
TGTGCCAGCAGCCAAGAAGGAGTCGTCCTAACAGGGTACGAGCAGTACTTC
CASSQEGVVLTGYEQYF
>.|TRBJ2-7|many|TRBV3-1
TGTGCCAGCAGCCAAAATCCGGGACTCACCTACGAGCAGTACTTC
CASSQNPGLTYEQYF
>.|TRBJ2-7|few|TRBV18
TGTGCCAGCTCACCACCCAGGGTTCCCTACGAGCAGTACTTC
CASSPPRVPYEQYF
>TRBD1|TRBJ2-3|many|TRBV20-1
TGCAGTGCCATCCCGGGACAGGGGGCAGATACGCAGTATTTT
CSAIPGQGADTQYF
>TRBD2|TRBJ2-1|many|TRBV28
TGTGCCAGCAGTTTCCGGGACTATCAGTTCTTC
CASSFRDYQFF
>TRBD1|TRBJ1-1|.|TRBV28
TGTGCCAGCAGTTTTGACAGGGGGCCCACTGAAGCTTTCTTT
CASSFDRGPTEAFF
>.|TRBJ2-5|few|TRBV29-1
TGCAGCGTTGAAGGCCTAACTCAAGAGACCCAGTACTTC
CSVEGLTQETQYF
>.|TRBJ2-3|many|TRBV29-1
TGCAGCGTGCTCCGGGACAACACAGATACGCAGTATTTT
CSVLRDNTDTQYF
>.|TRBJ1-2|many|TRBV7-9
TGTGCCAGCAGCGCCCAGGAGAACTATGGCTACACCTTC
CASSAQENYGYTF
>.|TRBJ2-7|many|TRBV28
TGTGCCAGCAGTTCATATACAGGTTCCTACGAGCAGTACTTC
CASSSYTGSYEQYF